These 25 T cell receptor beta chains share one sample of origin, sequenced in a study of blood T cells in healthy people across ages. A sample-barcoded 5' primer and a J-beta primer mix were used in a second PCR of about 7 to 12 cycles. TCRdb analysed the 5' RACE reads with MiXCR anew, one entry per CDR3 protein. The table has about 810,000 distinct CDR3 sequences, about 34% seen once. Sequenced material: blood. Receptors originate from a man between 18 and 29 years old in good health.

This sequence joins TRBV4-3 and TRBJ1-2, with no clear D. Germline CDR1 and CDR2: LGHNA and YSLEER. This CDR3 comprises 12 residues. Trimming removed 3 bases at V and 8 bases at J, with 10 bases between. The DNA of the CDR3 is TGCGCCAGCAGCCAGGCTCGAGGCGGCTACACCTTC. Its protein product is CASSQARGGYTF.

This clonotype was seen a few times. V usage is TRBV9 and J usage is TRBJ2-3, with D hard to call. The length of the CDR3 is 15 residues. The V end was cut by 0 bases, the J end by 0 bases, with 8 bases between. Germline CDR1 SGDLS, CDR2 YYNGEE. The CDR3 reads CASSVGVSSTDTQYF. For the CDR3, the DNA is TGTGCCAGCAGCGTAGGAGTTTCTAGCACAGATACGCAGTATTTT.

This chain links TRBV3-1 with TRBJ1-2; D is uncertain. The ends were cut back, 0 bases at V and 8 bases at J, with 7 bases in the middle. The CDR3 is 12 residues long. Germline V gene lookup returns CDR1 LGHDT and CDR2 YNNKEL (reference sequence). CDR3 amino acids: CASSQEKFGYTF. The CDR3 nucleotides read TGTGCCAGCAGCCAAGAGAAGTTCGGCTACACCTTC.

The rearrangement links TRBV20-1 to TRBJ1-4; D gene uncertain. The CDR3 is made up of 14 amino acids. Looked up from germline, CDR1 is DFQATT and CDR2 is SNEGSKA (reference sequence). Trimming took off 0 bases at V and 0 bases at J, with 5 bases between the two ends. The CDR3 loop reads CSARDSTTNEKLFF. CDR3 sequence (DNA): TGCAGTGCTAGAGACAGCACAACTAATGAAAAACTGTTTTTT.

The sample holds a few counts of this clonotype. The chain joins TRBV7-2 to TRBJ1-2, with TRBD1 identical over 9 bases. Germline CDR1 SGHTA, CDR2 FQGNSA. The junction had 12 bases not matched to a gene; V was cut back by 4 bases and J by 0 bases. There are 18 residues in the CDR3. CDR3 amino acids: CASSSMADRGQTNYGYTF. CDR3 nucleotides: TGTGCCAGCAGCTCTATGGCGGACAGGGGCCAAACTAACTATGGCTACACCTTC.

The table lists this clonotype with many counts. This sequence joins TRBV5-1 and TRBJ2-3; D uncertain. The CDR3 consists of 15 residues. Trimming took 0 bases from V and 9 from J, leaving 17 bases between them. The germline gives CDR1 SGHRS, CDR2 YFSETQ. The CDR3: CASSLERSILGTQYF. CDR3 DNA: TGCGCCAGCAGCTTGGAGAGAAGTATTTTAGGGACGCAGTATTTT. Full variable domain (remainder filled in from reference TRBV5-1 and TRBJ2-3): KAGVTQTPRYLIKTRGQQVTLSCSPISGHRSVSWYQQTPGQGLQFLFEYFSETQRNKGNFPGRFSGRQFSNSRSEMNVSTLELGDSALYLCASSLERSILGTQYFGPGTRLTVL.

Comment on this clonotype: Mismatch with germline at one junction end may stem from a read error. This chain joins TRBV28 and TRBJ2-3, with 11 bases aligning to TRBD2. The germline CDR1 and CDR2 sequences are MDHEN and SYDVKM. CDR3 length: 17 residues. CDR3 DNA: TGTGCCAGCAGTTTATGGGGAACTAGCGGGGGCACGGATACGCAGTATTTT. It translates to CASSLWGTSGGTDTQYF. The full variable domain, completed using reference TRBV28 and TRBJ2-3, is DVKVTQSSRYLVKRTGEKVFLECVQDMDHENMFWYRQDPGLGLRLIYFSYDVKMKEKGDIPEGYSVSREKKERFSLILESASTNQTSMYLCASSLWGTSGGTDTQYFGPGTRLTVL.

This clonotype was observed a handful of times. V and J are TRBV15 and TRBJ2-3; tentative D call: TRBD2 (7 bases). The CDR3 sequence is 14 residues long. Trimming pared 8 bases from V and 3 bases from J, leaving 15 bases between. CDR1 is LNHNV and CDR2 is YYDKDF in the germline V gene (reference sequence). The CDR3 DNA reads TGTGCCACCCAGTGGGGAGGGGGTACAGATACGCAGTATTTT. Its protein product is CATQWGGGTDTQYF.

This clonotype came up once. V and J are TRBV29-1 and TRBJ2-4; TRBD2 might be the D (6 bases). TRBJ2-5 explains the end of the DNA better; the J call may be wrong. Germline lookup yields CDR1 SQVTM and CDR2 ANQGSEA. The CDR3 totals 12 residues. Here the CDR3 DNA reads TGCAGCGTCACTAGCAACGAAGAGACCCAGTACTTC. Translated: CSVTSNEETQYF.

The V gene is TRBV29-1, the J gene TRBJ2-7, with D unclear. The germline V gene has CDR1 SQVTM and CDR2 ANQGSEA. The ends were cut back, 7 bases at V and 12 bases at J, with 10 bases in the middle. The CDR3 consists of 8 residues. As DNA, the CDR3 is TGCAGCGCCGCGGATGGGTACTTC. This codes for CSAADGYF.

The gene calls are TRBV4-3 and TRBJ1-2; D is ambiguous. This CDR3 is built from 17 residues. V was trimmed by 0 bases and J by 6 bases, leaving 20 bases between them. Germline CDR1 is LGHNA and CDR2 is YSLEER. CDR3 residues: CASSQDLLAAVGNGYTF. The CDR3, as DNA: TGCGCCAGCAGCCAAGATCTGTTGGCCGCGGTTGGAAATGGCTACACCTTC.

The V call is TRBV5-1, the J call TRBJ2-3; 10 bases agree with TRBD2. J lost 4 bases, V lost 6 bases, and 8 bases had no gene match. This CDR3 has 15 residues. Germline-derived CDR1 and CDR2 are SGHRS and YFSETQ. The DNA of the CDR3 is TGCGCCAGCATCCGAGCGGGGGGGCTTCCAGATACGCAGTATTTT. The encoded protein is CASIRAGGLPDTQYF.

This clonotype was counted at least ten times. This chain joins TRBV7-2 and TRBJ1-6, with 8 bases lining up with TRBD1. V gave up 3 bases and J gave up 5 bases; unmatched junction bases: 6. Germline CDR1 SGHTA, CDR2 FQGNSA. This CDR3 spans 16 amino acids. This CDR3 is CASSLDRVENNSPLHF. The CDR3 bases are TGTGCCAGCAGCTTGGACAGGGTAGAAAATAATTCACCCCTCCACTTT.

The DNA of the CDR3 is TGCGCCAGCAGCCAAGACCCCAGCGGGAGTTACGATGAGCAGTTCTTC. Protein product: CASSQDPSGSYDEQFF. The V call is TRBV4-1, the J call TRBJ2-1; TRBD2 matches 8 bases. The trim removed 0 bases at V and 8 bases at J, leaving 9 bases unmatched. This CDR3 comprises 16 residues. Germline lookup yields CDR1 MGHRA and CDR2 YSYEKL.

There are a few counts of this clonotype. V is TRBV7-8 and J is TRBJ1-5; TRBD1 might be the D (6 bases). CDR1 and CDR2 (germline): SGHVS, FQNEAQ. V lost 4 bases and J 6 bases, leaving 16 bases between the germline ends. CDR3 length: 15 residues. The CDR3 DNA reads as TGTGCCAGCAGCTGGAAACAGGGTCCTGCTCAGCCCCAGCATTTT. As protein: CASSWKQGPAQPQHF.

In its sample, this clonotype was seen a few times. V usage is TRBV5-1 and J usage is TRBJ1-2; no reliable D call. Germline V gives CDR1 SGHRS, CDR2 YFSETQ. CDR3 length: 14 residues. Trimming stripped 4 bases from V and 4 bases from J, with 14 bases between. CDR3 amino acids: CASSLATGLYGYTF. CDR3 bases: TGCGCCAGCAGCCTCGCAACGGGTCTCTATGGCTACACCTTC.

The chain carries TRBV23-1 and TRBJ1-2; D not certain. TRBV23-1 is reported as an ORF; its role is uncertain. Trimming removed 0 bases at V and 0 bases at J, with 8 bases between. The CDR3 spans 15 residues. CDR3 loop: CASSQSCRANYGYTF. In nucleotides, the CDR3 is TGCGCCAGCAGTCAATCGTGTAGGGCTAACTATGGCTACACCTTC.

The CDR3 is CSARGAGGHYNEQFF. The CDR3 nucleotides are TGCAGTGCTAGAGGGGCGGGGGGGCACTACAATGAGCAGTTCTTC. This chain uses TRBV20-1 with TRBJ2-1; 9 nucleotides match TRBD2. CDR1 and CDR2 from the germline V gene are DFQATT and SNEGSKA (reference sequence). The CDR3 extends over 15 amino acids. V was clipped by 1 base and J by 3 bases; unmatched bases: 4.

This clonotype turned up a few times. V usage is TRBV6-6 and J usage is TRBJ1-2; D is unclear. V shed 0 bases and J shed 8 bases, with 10 bases lying between them. Germline loops: CDR1 MNHNY, CDR2 SVGAGI (reference sequence). CDR3 length equals 13 residues. CDR3 residues: CASSYSMRYGYTF. The CDR3 nucleotides read TGTGCCAGCAGTTACTCGATGCGGTACGGCTACACCTTC.

Worth noting for this clonotype: A much larger clone lies one base from this, so it may be a read error. The rearrangement links TRBV18 to TRBJ2-7, with 12 bases aligning to TRBD2. The junction had 15 bases not matched to a gene; V was cut back by 2 bases and J by 7 bases. There are 18 residues in the CDR3. Per germline, CDR1 KGHSH and CDR2 LQKENI. CDR3 DNA sequence: TGTGCCAGCTCACCAGGACTAGCGGGGCCCGTCTCCTACAATGAGCAGTACTTC. Amino acid sequence: CASSPGLAGPVSYNEQYF.

The chain is built from TRBV5-6 and TRBJ2-1; a weak D match, TRBD1 (6 bases). CDR1 and CDR2 from the germline V gene are SGHDT and YYEEEE. The CDR3 spans 15 residues. V lost 4 bases and J 7 bases, leaving 18 bases between the germline ends. The DNA for the CDR3 is TGTGCCAGCAGCCTCGGACAGTTCTTTGTGAATGAGCAGTTCTTC. This translates into CASSLGQFFVNEQFF.

This clonotype was counted a few times. CDR3 coding DNA: TGTGCCAGCAGTTTTACTCCTTGGCTCACCCAAAGGGACTATGGCTACACCTTC. As protein: CASSFTPWLTQRDYGYTF. V gene TRBV27 combines with J gene TRBJ1-2; no reliable D call. This CDR3 contains 18 residues. Germline V lookup: CDR1 MNHEY, CDR2 SMNVEV (reference sequence). Trimming removed 3 bases from V and 3 bases from J, with 23 bases in between.

Concerning this clonotype: The junction differs from germline at one of its ends, possibly a read error. The genes are TRBV20-1 and TRBJ2-1; D gene unclear. The germline gives CDR1 DFQATT, CDR2 SNEGSKA (reference sequence). The CDR3 runs 11 residues. The CDR3: CSASSNNEQFF. The CDR3 DNA sequence: TGCAGTGCTTCCTCCAACAATGAGCAGTTCTTC.

This clonotype occurred a few times. V gene TRBV6-5 combines with J gene TRBJ1-4; D gene uncertain. Germline loops: CDR1 MNHEY, CDR2 SVGAGI. This CDR3 has 15 amino acids. Trimming cost V 5 bases and J 8 bases, with 18 bases left between them. CDR3 sequence (DNA): TGTGCCAGCAGTCAACGGCAGAGTATCCGAGAAAAACTGTTTTTT. This sequence encodes CASSQRQSIREKLFF.

The chain is built from TRBV12-3 or TRBV12-4 and TRBJ2-1; 8 bases line up with TRBD1. V lost 7 bases and J lost 2; bases outside the gene matches: 1. This CDR3 is 13 amino acids long. CDR3 region: CASMTGAYNEQFF. CDR3 DNA: TGTGCCAGCATGACAGGGGCCTACAATGAGCAGTTCTTC.